Following are 24 T cell receptor beta chains from one sample sequenced in a study of blood T cell repertoires in COVID-19. Clones were sequenced by immunoSEQ multiplex PCR, and TCRdb holds only the in-frame ones, with some missing. The sample holds approximately 150,000 clones, 87% seen once. Input material: PBMCs or T cells enriched from blood (not recorded which). These receptors came from a man between 60 and 70 years old who had recovered from COVID-19.

CDR3 amino acids: CASSFGTQRGTEAFF. The DNA for the CDR3 is TGCGCCAGCAGCTTCGGCACTCAGCGGGGCACTGAAGCTTTCTTT. The genes are TRBV5-1 and TRBJ1-1, with unresolved D. Per germline, CDR1 SGHRS and CDR2 YFSETQ. This CDR3 spans 15 amino acids. Between the trimmed V and J ends, which lost 2 bases and 4 bases, there was a span of 15 bases. The complete variable domain, with remaining parts taken from reference TRBV5-1 and TRBJ1-1, reads KAGVTQTPRYLIKTRGQQVTLSCSPISGHRSVSWYQQTPGQGLQFLFEYFSETQRNKGNFPGRFSGRQFSNSRSEMNVSTLELGDSALYLCASSFGTQRGTEAFFGQGTRLTVV.

The chain carries TRBV18 and TRBJ2-1; a possible D gene is TRBD2 (5 bases). This CDR3 spans 14 amino acids. In germline, CDR1 is KGHSH, CDR2 LQKENI. Trimming stripped 0 bases from V and 4 bases from J, with 7 bases between. CDR3 residues: CASSPPERYNEQFF. The CDR3 coding sequence is TGTGCCAGCTCACCACCAGAGCGGTACAATGAGCAGTTCTTC.

This clone has just one count. The rearrangement joins TRBV29-1 to TRBJ2-7; TRBD2 matches at 9 bases. V gave up 0 bases and J gave up 2 bases; unmatched junction bases: 5. Germline V CDR1 and CDR2: SQVTM, ANQGSEA. The CDR3 totals 15 residues. CDR3 DNA: TGCAGCGTTGAAGATCGGGGGACTAGCACCTACGAGCAGTACTTC. Its translation is CSVEDRGTSTYEQYF.

The rearrangement uses TRBV3-1 (or the pseudogene TRBV3-2) and TRBJ1-6; 9 bases fit TRBD1. V lost 5 bases, J lost 7 bases, and 3 bases stayed unmatched. Per the germline V gene, CDR1 is LGHDT and CDR2 is YNNKEL (reference sequence). The CDR3 extends over 14 amino acids. The CDR3, as DNA: TGTGCCAGCAGCTACGGACAGGGGAATTCACCCCTCCACTTT. This gives the protein CASSYGQGNSPLHF.

The V gene is TRBV13, the J gene TRBJ2-1; 13 bases fit TRBD2. The CDR3 has 16 residues. V was pared by 5 bases and J by 8 bases, with 9 bases of the junction left unmatched. CDR1 and CDR2 from the germline V gene are PRHDT and FYEKMQ (reference sequence). CDR3 sequence reads: CASSPWGLAGRDEQFF. CDR3 DNA: TGTGCCAGCAGCCCGTGGGGACTAGCGGGACGGGATGAGCAGTTCTTC.

This clone occurred once. The chain couples TRBV28 to TRBJ2-1, with 8 positions matching TRBD2. Germline assignment: CDR1 MDHEN and CDR2 SYDVKM. There are 15 residues in the CDR3. J was trimmed by 7 bases and V by 4 bases; bases with no gene match: 9. CDR3 loop: CASSSPGGPGNEQFF. In DNA form, the CDR3 reads TGTGCCAGCAGTTCGCCGGGGGGGCCAGGGAATGAGCAGTTCTTC.

The V and J genes are TRBV10-1 and TRBJ1-5; tentatively, D is TRBD1 (5 bases). Germline-derived CDR1 and CDR2 are WNHNN and SYGVQD (reference sequence). V was shortened by 5 bases and J by 5 bases, with 16 bases between the two germline ends. This CDR3 is 15 amino acids long. The CDR3 region is CASSPGRSGDQPQHF. In nucleotides, the CDR3 is TGCGCCAGCAGTCCGGGACGGAGCGGGGATCAGCCCCAGCATTTT.

This sequence joins TRBV24-1 and TRBJ2-2; tentative D call: TRBD2 (5 bases). Between the trimmed V and J ends, which lost 4 bases and 4 bases, there was a span of 9 bases. This CDR3 contains 14 residues. Germline lookup yields CDR1 KGHDR and CDR2 SFDVKD. The CDR3 coding sequence is TGTGCCACCAGTGAAGGAGGACGCACCGGGGAGCTGTTTTTT. Protein sequence: CATSEGGRTGELFF.

The chain carries TRBV3-1 (or the pseudogene TRBV3-2) and TRBJ1-2; 8 positions agree with TRBD1. Germline V gives CDR1 LGHDT, CDR2 YNNKEL (reference sequence). V dropped 0 bases and J dropped 1; count of bases not matched to a gene: 4. The CDR3 has 16 residues. CDR3 region: CASSQEGTGLNYGYTF. The CDR3 coding sequence is TGTGCCAGCAGCCAAGAAGGGACAGGCCTTAACTATGGCTACACCTTC.

V and J are TRBV6-5 and TRBJ2-1, with 8 bases lining up with TRBD1. With 2 bases clipped from V and 5 bases from J, the junction kept 2 bases outside the gene matches. Per germline, CDR1 MNHEY and CDR2 SVGAGI. There are 14 residues in the CDR3. This CDR3 is CASSYRTGNNEQFF. The CDR3, as DNA: TGTGCCAGCAGTTACCGGACAGGGAACAATGAGCAGTTCTTC.

The chain recombines TRBV5-1 with TRBJ2-7, with D possibly matching TRBD1 (6 bases). Trimming took 0 bases from V and 5 from J, leaving 12 bases between them. Germline-derived CDR1 and CDR2 are SGHRS and YFSETQ. The length of the CDR3 is 14 residues. The CDR3 nucleotides are TGCGCCAGCAGCTTGGCGGGGAACAGGGACGAGCAGTACTTC. Encoded protein: CASSLAGNRDEQYF. The full variable domain, rest sourced from reference TRBV5-1 and TRBJ2-7, is KAGVTQTPRYLIKTRGQQVTLSCSPISGHRSVSWYQQTPGQGLQFLFEYFSETQRNKGNFPGRFSGRQFSNSRSEMNVSTLELGDSALYLCASSLAGNRDEQYFGPGTRLTVT.

This chain uses TRBV6-5 with TRBJ1-1; D gene unclear. V dropped 6 bases and J dropped 6 bases, with 17 bases sitting between them. Germline V gene data show CDR1 as MNHEY and CDR2 as SVGAGI. The CDR3 length is 14 residues. CDR3 sequence reads: CASRPETQAPEAFF. CDR3 nucleotide sequence: TGTGCCAGCAGACCCGAAACCCAAGCCCCTGAAGCTTTCTTT.

This chain links TRBV24-1 with TRBJ2-1; 10 nucleotides agree with TRBD2. Germline loops: CDR1 KGHDR, CDR2 SFDVKD. V lost 4 bases to trimming and J lost 6 bases; unmatched junction nucleotides: 5. CDR3 size: 15 residues. Here the CDR3 reads CATSELAGAINEQFF. CDR3 nucleotides: TGTGCCACCAGTGAGCTAGCGGGAGCTATCAATGAGCAGTTCTTC.

The chain recombines TRBV4-2 with TRBJ1-1, with D uncertain. V was clipped by 2 bases and J by 0 bases, with 10 bases between them. Germline V CDR1 and CDR2: LGHNA, YNFKEQ. The CDR3 has 15 amino acids. DNA of the CDR3: TGTGCCAGCAGCCAATTAGAGGGCATGAACACTGAAGCTTTCTTT. As protein: CASSQLEGMNTEAFF.

CDR3 protein: CASSSRTGTQYF. In DNA, the CDR3 is TGTGCCAGTAGTAGCCGAACTGGGACCCAGTACTTC. The chain uses TRBV19 and TRBJ2-5; D is ambiguous. Between the trimmed V and J ends, which lost 4 bases and 7 bases, there was a span of 10 bases. Germline V gives CDR1 LNHDA, CDR2 SQIVND (reference sequence). The CDR3 consists of 12 residues. The whole variable domain, remainder taken from reference TRBV19 and TRBJ2-5, is DGGITQSPKYLFRKEGQNVTLSCEQNLNHDAMYWYRQDPGQGLRLIYYSQIVNDFQKGDIAEGYSVSREKKESFPLTVTSAQKNPTAFYLCASSSRTGTQYFGPGTRLLVL.

The genes are TRBV19 and TRBJ2-5, with TRBD2 identical over 7 bases. J gave up 1 base and V 5 bases, and 7 bases lay outside the gene matches. In germline, CDR1 is LNHDA, CDR2 SQIVND (reference sequence). The CDR3 length is 15 residues. The CDR3 loop is CASSAGTTPQETQYF. CDR3 bases: TGTGCCAGTAGTGCCGGGACTACCCCCCAAGAGACCCAGTACTTC.

The J gene is TRBJ1-5, the V gene TRBV7-8, with D unresolved. The CDR3 has 14 amino acids. The V gene's germline CDR1 is SGHVS and CDR2 FQNEAQ. Trimming stripped 5 bases from V and 0 bases from J, with 8 bases between. CDR3 sequence (DNA): TGTGCCAGCAGCACGGGAGATAGCAATCAGCCCCAGCATTTT. It translates to CASSTGDSNQPQHF.

CDR3 protein: CASSLDRATGNTIYF. As DNA, the CDR3 is TGTGCCAGCAGTCTTGACAGGGCTACAGGAAACACCATATATTTT. The V call is TRBV6-5, the J call TRBJ1-3, with TRBD1 identical over 7 bases. CDR1 is MNHEY, CDR2 SVGAGI, per germline. J gave up 4 bases and V 5 bases, and 8 bases lay outside the gene matches. This CDR3 spans 15 amino acids.

This clone occurred once. The chain links TRBV21-1 to TRBJ1-6; the table calls TRBD1, which could not be checked here. TRBV21-1 is shown as a pseudogene. The CDR3 runs 16 residues. CDR3 in DNA: TGTGCCAGCAGCAAAAGGACACAGGGATTTTACTCACCCCTCCACTTT. As protein: CASSKRTQGFYSPLHF.

This clone showed up just once. The genes are TRBV15 and TRBJ2-7, with a possible D match to TRBD1 (5 bases). The CDR3 runs 13 residues. CDR1 is LNHNV, CDR2 YYDKDF, per germline (reference sequence). The germline V and J ends were trimmed by 0 bases and 3 bases, with 6 bases remaining between them. The CDR3 DNA sequence: TGTGCCACCAGCAGAGATCAGGGCTACGAGCAGTACTTC. It specifies CATSRDQGYEQYF.

V is TRBV4-1 and J is TRBJ1-2; a weak D match, TRBD1 (6 bases). The V and J ends lost 0 bases and 6 bases respectively, with 17 bases between them. This CDR3 has 16 amino acids. Germline V gives CDR1 MGHRA, CDR2 YSYEKL. The CDR3 reads CASSQDWDTDPDGYTF. The DNA of the CDR3 is TGCGCCAGCAGCCAAGATTGGGACACGGATCCCGATGGCTACACCTTC.

The chain is built from TRBV5-6 and TRBJ1-2; 10 bases align to TRBD1. Per the germline V gene, CDR1 is SGHDT and CDR2 is YYEEEE. The V and J ends lost 4 bases and 5 bases, in that order; junction bases with no gene match: 8. This CDR3 is built from 15 residues. CDR3 nucleotides: TGTGCCAGCAGCCTGAGGACAGGGGGAATTTATGGCTACACCTTC. This translates into CASSLRTGGIYGYTF.

The J gene is TRBJ1-4, the V gene TRBV11-1; D remains ambiguous. TRBJ2-2 explains the end of the DNA better; the J call may be wrong. The CDR3 loop spans 13 amino acids. Looked up from germline, CDR1 is SGHAT and CDR2 is FQDESV (reference sequence). The CDR3 protein is CASSLDRRRELFF. CDR3 DNA sequence: TGTGCCAGCAGCTTAGATCGGCGGAGGGAGCTGTTTTTT.

CDR3 in amino acids: CASGPGNTIYF. The CDR3 coding sequence is TGTGCCAGCGGGCCTGGAAACACCATATATTTT. The V call is TRBV9, the J call TRBJ1-3; D call uncertain. The CDR3 totals 11 residues. Germline CDR1 is SGDLS and CDR2 is YYNGEE. V was shortened by 7 bases and J by 2 bases, with 4 bases between the two germline ends.